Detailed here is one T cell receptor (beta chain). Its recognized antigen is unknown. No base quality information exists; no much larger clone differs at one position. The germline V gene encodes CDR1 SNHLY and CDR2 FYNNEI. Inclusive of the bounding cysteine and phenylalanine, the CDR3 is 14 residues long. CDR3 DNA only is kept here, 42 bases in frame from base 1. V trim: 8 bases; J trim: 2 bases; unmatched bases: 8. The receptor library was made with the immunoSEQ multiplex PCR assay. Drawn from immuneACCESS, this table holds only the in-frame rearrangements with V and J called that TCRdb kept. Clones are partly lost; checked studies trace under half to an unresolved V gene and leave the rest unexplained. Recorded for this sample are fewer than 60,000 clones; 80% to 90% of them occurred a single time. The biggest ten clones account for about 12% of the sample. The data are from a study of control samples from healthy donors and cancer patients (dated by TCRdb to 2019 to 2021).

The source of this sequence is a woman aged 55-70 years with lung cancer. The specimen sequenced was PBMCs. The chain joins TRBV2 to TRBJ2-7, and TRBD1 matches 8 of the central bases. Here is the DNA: TGTGCCAGCTCCCCTACAGGGGGGCCCTACGAGCAGTACTTC. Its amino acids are CASSPTGGPYEQYF.